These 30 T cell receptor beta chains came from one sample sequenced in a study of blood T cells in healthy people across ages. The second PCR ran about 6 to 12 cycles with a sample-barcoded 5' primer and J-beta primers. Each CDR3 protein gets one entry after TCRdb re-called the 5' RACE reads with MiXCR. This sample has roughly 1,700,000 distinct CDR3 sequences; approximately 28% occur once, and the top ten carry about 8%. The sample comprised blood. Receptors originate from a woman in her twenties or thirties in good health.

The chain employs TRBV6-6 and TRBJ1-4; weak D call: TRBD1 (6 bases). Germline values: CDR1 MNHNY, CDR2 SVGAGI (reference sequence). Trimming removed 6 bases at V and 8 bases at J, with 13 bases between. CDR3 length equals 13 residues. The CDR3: CASRRGEGEKLFF. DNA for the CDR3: TGTGCCAGCAGAAGGGGGGAGGGGGAAAAACTGTTTTTT.

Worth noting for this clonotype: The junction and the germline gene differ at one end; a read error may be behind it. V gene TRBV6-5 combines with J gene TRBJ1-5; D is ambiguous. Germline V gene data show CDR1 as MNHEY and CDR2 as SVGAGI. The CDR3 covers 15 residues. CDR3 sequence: CASSRTRVSNQLQHF. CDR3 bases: TGTGCCAGCAGCCGGACCCGGGTGAGCAATCAGCTCCAGCATTTT.

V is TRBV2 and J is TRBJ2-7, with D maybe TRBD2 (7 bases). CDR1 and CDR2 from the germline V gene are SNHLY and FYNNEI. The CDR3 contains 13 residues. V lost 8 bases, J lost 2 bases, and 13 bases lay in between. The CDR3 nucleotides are TGTGCCAGCGCGGGGGCCCAGACCTACGAGCAGTACTTC. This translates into CASAGAQTYEQYF.

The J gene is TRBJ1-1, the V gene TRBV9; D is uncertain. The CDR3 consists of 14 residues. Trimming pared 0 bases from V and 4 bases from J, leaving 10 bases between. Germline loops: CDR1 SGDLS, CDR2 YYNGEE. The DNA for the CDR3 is TGTGCCAGCAGCGTAGAGGGCTGGGCCACTGAAGCTTTCTTT. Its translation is CASSVEGWATEAFF.

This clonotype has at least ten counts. The CDR3 bases are TGTGCCAGCAGCTCTAACCAGCGGGGGGGAAGCTACAATGAGCAGTTCTTC. It encodes CASSSNQRGGSYNEQFF. The chain joins TRBV28 to TRBJ2-1; 10 nucleotides align to TRBD2. Germline-derived CDR1 and CDR2 are MDHEN and SYDVKM. The CDR3 has 17 amino acids. Trimming at V came to 6 bases and at J to 3 bases, leaving 11 bases not matched to a gene.

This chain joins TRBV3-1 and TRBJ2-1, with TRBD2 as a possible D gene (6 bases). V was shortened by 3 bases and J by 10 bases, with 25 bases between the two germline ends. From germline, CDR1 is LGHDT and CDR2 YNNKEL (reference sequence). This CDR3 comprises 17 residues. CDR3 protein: CASSHQTGASALLEQFF. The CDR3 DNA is TGTGCCAGCAGCCACCAAACCGGGGCTAGCGCCCTCTTGGAGCAGTTCTTC.

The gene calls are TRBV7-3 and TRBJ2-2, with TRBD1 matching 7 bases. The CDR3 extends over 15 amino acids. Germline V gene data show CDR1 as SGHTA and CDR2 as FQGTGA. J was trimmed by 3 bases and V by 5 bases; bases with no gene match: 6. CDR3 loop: CASSPTGSDTGELFF. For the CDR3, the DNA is TGTGCCAGCAGCCCGACAGGGTCGGACACCGGGGAGCTGTTTTTT.

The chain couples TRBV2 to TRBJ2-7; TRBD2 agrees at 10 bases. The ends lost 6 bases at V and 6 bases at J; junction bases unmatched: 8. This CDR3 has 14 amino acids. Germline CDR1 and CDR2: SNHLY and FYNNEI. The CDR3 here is CASSFSGRSIEQYF. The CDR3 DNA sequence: TGTGCCAGCAGCTTTAGCGGGAGGTCGATCGAGCAGTACTTC. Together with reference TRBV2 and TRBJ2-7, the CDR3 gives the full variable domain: EPEVTQTPSHQVTQMGQEVILRCVPISNHLYFYWYRQILGQKVEFLVSFYNNEISEKSEIFDDQFSVERPDGSNFTLKIRSTKLEDSAMYFCASSFSGRSIEQYFGPGTRLTVT.

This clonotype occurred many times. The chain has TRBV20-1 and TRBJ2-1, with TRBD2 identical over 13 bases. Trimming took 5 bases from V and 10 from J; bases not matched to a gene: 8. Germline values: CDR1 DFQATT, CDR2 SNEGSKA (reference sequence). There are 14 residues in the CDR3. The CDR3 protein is CSAFTSGRAWEQFF. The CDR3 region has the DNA TGCAGTGCTTTTACTAGCGGGAGGGCCTGGGAGCAGTTCTTC.

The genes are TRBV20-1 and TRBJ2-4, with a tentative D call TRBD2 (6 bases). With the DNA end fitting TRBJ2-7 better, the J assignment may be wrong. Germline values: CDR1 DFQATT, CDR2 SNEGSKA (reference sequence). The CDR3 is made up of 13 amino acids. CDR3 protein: CSAGLGGLAEQYF. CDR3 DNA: TGCAGTGCTGGCTTGGGGGGATTAGCCGAGCAGTACTTC.

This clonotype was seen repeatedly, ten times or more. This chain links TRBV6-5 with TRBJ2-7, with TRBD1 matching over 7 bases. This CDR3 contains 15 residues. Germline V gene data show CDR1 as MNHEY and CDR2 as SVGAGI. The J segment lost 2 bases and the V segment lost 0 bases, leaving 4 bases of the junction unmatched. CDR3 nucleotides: TGTGCCAGCAGTTACTCGAGGGACAGCGCCTACGAGCAGTACTTC. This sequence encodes CASSYSRDSAYEQYF.

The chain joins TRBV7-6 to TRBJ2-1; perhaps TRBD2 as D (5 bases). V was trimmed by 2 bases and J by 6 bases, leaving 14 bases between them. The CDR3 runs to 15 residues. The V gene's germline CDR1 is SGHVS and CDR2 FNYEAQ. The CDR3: CASSLTTVGGNEQFF. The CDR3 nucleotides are TGTGCCAGCAGCTTAACTACAGTAGGAGGCAATGAGCAGTTCTTC.

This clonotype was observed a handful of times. The CDR3 here is CASSSDTLGNIQYF. As DNA, the CDR3 is TGCGCCAGCAGCTCCGACACCCTAGGGAACATTCAGTACTTC. The V gene is TRBV5-1, the J gene TRBJ2-4, with D uncertain. The length of the CDR3 is 14 residues. The V end was cut by 3 bases, the J end by 7 bases, with 14 bases between. Germline V gives CDR1 SGHRS, CDR2 YFSETQ. The full variable domain, with the rest looked up from reference TRBV5-1 and TRBJ2-4, is KAGVTQTPRYLIKTRGQQVTLSCSPISGHRSVSWYQQTPGQGLQFLFEYFSETQRNKGNFPGRFSGRQFSNSRSEMNVSTLELGDSALYLCASSSDTLGNIQYFGAGTRLSVL.

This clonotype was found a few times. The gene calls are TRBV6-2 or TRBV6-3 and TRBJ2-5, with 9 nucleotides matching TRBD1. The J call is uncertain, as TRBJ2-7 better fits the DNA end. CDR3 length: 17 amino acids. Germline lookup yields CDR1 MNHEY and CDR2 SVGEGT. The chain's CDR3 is CASSPPGQGSWTYEQYF. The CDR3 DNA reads TGTGCCAGCAGCCCACCGGGACAGGGCTCTTGGACTTACGAGCAGTACTTC.

CDR3 DNA: TGTGCCTGGAGTGTACCAGTGAACCTACGGAATTCACCCCTCCACTTT. This codes for CAWSVPVNLRNSPLHF. The chain carries TRBV30 and TRBJ1-6; D remains unclear. Germline lookup yields CDR1 GTSNPN and CDR2 SVGIG (reference sequence). There are 16 residues in the CDR3. V lost 0 bases, J lost 7 bases, and 16 bases lay in between.

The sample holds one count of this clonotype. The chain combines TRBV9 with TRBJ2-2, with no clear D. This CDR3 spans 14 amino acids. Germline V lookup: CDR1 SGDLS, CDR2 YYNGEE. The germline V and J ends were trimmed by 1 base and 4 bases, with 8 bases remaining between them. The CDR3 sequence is CASSVPLPTGELFF. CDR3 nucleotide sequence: TGTGCCAGCAGCGTACCGCTCCCCACCGGGGAGCTGTTTTTT.

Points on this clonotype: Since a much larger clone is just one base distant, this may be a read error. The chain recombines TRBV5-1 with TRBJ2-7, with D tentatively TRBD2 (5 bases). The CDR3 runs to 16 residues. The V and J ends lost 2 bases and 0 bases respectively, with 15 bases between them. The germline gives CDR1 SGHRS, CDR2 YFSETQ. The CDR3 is CASSLGWTGVSYEQYF. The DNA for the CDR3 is TGCGCCAGCAGCTTAGGCTGGACTGGCGTCTCCTACGAGCAGTACTTC.

CDR3: CASNAGGGTYEQYF. The CDR3 DNA follows: TGTGCCAGCAACGCTGGAGGGGGGACCTACGAGCAGTACTTC. This chain links TRBV28 with TRBJ2-7; D is possibly TRBD1 or TRBD2 (6 bases each). The CDR3 extends over 14 amino acids. Trimming left V 7 bases short and J 2 bases short, with 15 bases between. CDR1 is MDHEN and CDR2 is SYDVKM in the germline V gene.

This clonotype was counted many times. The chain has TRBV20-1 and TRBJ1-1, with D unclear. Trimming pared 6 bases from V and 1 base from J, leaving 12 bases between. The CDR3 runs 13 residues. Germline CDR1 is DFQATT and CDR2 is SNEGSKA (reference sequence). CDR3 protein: CSAPRTGNTEAFF. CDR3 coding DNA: TGCAGTGCCCCCCGGACGGGGAACACTGAAGCTTTCTTT.

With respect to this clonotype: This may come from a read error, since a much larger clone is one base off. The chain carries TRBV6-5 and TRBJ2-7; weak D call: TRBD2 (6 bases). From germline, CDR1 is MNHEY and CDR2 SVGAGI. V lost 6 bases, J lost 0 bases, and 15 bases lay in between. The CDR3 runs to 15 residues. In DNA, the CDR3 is TGTGCCAGCAGGACACGGGGAGGAAACTCCTACGAGCAGTACTTC. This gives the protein CASRTRGGNSYEQYF.

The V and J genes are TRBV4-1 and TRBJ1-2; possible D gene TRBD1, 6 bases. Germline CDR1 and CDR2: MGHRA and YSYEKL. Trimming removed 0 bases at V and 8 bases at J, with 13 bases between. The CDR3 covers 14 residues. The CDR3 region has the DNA TGCGCCAGCAGCCAAGATCGAACAGGGCAGGGCTACACCTTC. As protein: CASSQDRTGQGYTF.

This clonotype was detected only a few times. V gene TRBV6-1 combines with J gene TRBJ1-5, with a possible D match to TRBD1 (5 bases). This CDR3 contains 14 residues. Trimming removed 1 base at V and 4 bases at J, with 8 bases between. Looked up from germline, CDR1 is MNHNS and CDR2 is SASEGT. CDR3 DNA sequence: TGTGCCAGCAGTGAAGGGGACGGGAATCAGCCCCAGCATTTT. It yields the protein CASSEGDGNQPQHF.

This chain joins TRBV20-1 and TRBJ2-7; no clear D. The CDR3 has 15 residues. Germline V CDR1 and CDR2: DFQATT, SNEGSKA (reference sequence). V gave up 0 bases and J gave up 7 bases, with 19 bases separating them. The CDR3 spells CSARDPVRSYNEQYF. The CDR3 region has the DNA TGCAGTGCTAGAGATCCCGTGAGGTCCTACAATGAGCAGTACTTC.

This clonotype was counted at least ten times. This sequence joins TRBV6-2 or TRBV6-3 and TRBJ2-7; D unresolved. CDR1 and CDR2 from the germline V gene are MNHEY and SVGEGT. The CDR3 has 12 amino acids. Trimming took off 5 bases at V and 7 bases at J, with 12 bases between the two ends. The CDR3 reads CASSANDPEQYF. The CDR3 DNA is TGTGCCAGCAGTGCAAATGACCCTGAGCAGTACTTC.

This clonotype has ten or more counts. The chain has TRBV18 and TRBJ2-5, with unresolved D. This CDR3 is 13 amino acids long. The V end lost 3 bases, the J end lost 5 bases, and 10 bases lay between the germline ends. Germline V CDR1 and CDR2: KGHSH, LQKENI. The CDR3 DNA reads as TGTGCCAGCTCACCCTTCGAGCTGGAGACCCAGTACTTC. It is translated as CASSPFELETQYF. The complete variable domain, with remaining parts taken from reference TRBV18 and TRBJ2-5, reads NAGVMQNPRHLVRRRGQEARLRCSPMKGHSHVYWYRQLPEEGLKFMVYLQKENIIDESGMPKERFSAEFPKEGPSILRIQQVVRGDSAAYFCASSPFELETQYFGPGTRLLVL.

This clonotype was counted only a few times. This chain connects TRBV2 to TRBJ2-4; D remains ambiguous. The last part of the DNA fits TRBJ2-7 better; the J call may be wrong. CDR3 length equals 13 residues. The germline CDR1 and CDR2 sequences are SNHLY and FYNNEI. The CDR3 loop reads CASSGRPPYEQYF. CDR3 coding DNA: TGTGCCAGCAGCGGACGGCCACCCTACGAGCAGTACTTC.

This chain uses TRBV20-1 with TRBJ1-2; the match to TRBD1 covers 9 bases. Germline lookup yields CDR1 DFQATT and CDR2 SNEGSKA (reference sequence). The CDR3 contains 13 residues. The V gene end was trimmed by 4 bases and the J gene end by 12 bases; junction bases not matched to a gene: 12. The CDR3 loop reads CSANPGQGPYHTF. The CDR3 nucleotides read TGCAGTGCTAACCCAGGACAGGGGCCATACCACACCTTC.

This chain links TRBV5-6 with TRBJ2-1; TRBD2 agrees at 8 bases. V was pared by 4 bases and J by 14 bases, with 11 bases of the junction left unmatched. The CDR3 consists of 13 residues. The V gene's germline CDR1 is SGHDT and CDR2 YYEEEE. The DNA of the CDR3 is TGTGCCAGCAGCGTCCCCGCGAGGCGGGGGGAGTTCTTC. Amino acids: CASSVPARRGEFF.

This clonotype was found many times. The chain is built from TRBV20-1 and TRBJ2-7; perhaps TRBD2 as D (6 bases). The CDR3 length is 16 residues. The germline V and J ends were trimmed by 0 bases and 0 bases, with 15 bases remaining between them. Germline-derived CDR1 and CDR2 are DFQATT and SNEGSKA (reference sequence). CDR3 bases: TGCAGTGCTAGAGATCTGGCTCTAGCGAACTCCTACGAGCAGTACTTC. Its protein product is CSARDLALANSYEQYF.

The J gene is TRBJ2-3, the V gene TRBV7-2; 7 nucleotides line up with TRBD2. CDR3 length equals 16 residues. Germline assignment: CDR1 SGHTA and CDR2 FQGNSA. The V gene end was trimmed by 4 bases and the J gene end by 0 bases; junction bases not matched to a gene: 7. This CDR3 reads CASSSTLAGSTDTQYF. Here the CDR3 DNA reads TGTGCCAGCAGCTCCACCTTAGCGGGTAGCACAGATACGCAGTATTTT. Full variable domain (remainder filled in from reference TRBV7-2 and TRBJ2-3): GAGVSQSPSNKVTEKGKDVELRCDPISGHTALYWYRQSLGQGLEFLIYFQGNSAPDKSGLPSDRFSAERTGGSVSTLTIQRTQQEDSAVYLCASSSTLAGSTDTQYFGPGTRLTVL.